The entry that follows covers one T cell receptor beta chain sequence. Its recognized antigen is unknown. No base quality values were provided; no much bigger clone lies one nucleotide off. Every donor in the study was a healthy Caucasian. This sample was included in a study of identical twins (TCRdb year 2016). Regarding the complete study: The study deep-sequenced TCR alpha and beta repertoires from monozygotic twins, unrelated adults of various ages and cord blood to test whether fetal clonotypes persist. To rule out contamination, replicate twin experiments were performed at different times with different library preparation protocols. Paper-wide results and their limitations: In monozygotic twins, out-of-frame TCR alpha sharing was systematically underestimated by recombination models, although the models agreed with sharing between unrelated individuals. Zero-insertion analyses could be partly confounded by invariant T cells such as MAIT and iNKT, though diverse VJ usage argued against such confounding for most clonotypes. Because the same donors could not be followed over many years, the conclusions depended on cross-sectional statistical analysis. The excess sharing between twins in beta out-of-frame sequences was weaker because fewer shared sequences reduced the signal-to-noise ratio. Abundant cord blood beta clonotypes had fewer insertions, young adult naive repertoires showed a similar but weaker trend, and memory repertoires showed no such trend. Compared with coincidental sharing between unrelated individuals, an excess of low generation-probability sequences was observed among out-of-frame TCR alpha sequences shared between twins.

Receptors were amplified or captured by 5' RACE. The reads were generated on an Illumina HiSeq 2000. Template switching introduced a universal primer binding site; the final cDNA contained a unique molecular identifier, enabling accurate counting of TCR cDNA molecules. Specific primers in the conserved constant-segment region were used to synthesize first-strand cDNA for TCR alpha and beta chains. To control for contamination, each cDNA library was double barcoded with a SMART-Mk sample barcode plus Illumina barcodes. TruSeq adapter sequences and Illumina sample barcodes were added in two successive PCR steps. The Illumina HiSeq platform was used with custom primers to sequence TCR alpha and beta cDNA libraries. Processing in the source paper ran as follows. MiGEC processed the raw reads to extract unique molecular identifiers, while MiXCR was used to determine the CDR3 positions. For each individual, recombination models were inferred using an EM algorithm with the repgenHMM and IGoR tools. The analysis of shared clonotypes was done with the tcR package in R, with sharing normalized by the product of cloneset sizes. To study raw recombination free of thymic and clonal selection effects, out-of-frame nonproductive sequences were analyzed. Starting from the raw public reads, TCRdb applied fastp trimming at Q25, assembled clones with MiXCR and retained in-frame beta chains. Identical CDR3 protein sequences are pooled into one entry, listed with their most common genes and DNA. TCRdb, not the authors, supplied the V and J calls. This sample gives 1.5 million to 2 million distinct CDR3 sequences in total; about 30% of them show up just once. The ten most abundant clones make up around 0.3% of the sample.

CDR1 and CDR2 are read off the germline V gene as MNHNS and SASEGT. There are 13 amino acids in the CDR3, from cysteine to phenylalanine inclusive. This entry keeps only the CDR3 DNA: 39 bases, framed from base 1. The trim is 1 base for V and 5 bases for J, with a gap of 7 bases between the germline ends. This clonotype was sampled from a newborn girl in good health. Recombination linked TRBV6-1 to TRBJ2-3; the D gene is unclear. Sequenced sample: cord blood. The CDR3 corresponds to CASSEDRRDTQYF. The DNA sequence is TGTGCCAGCAGTGAAGACCGGCGAGATACGCAGTATTTT.